The TCR beta chain under discussion was sequenced for a study of cytotoxic CD8 clonotypes in ibrutinib-treated CLL. Clones were sequenced by immunoSEQ multiplex PCR, and TCRdb holds only the in-frame ones, with some missing. This sample has about 30,000 clones, with around 52% found just once. The CDR3 totals 10 residues. The germline CDR1 and CDR2 sequences are DFQATT and SNEGSKA (reference sequence). A note on this clone: Its antigen is unidentified.

Study results and caveats: Before falling back toward baseline at progression, clonality had risen at the time of ibrutinib response.

This sequence was found in a human donor with chronic lymphocytic leukemia. This specimen consisted of PBMCs, obtained before ibrutinib treatment. The chain carries TRBV20-1 and TRBJ2-1, with D unclear. The CDR3 DNA sequence: TGCAGCCCACGGTGGAATGAGCAGTTCTTC. Its protein product is CSPRWNEQFF.